This TCR beta chain comes out of a study of regulatory T cells in long-lasting Graves disease. General observations from the study: Newly diagnosed Graves' patients had higher TCR diversity than persistent ones. Persistent patients shared 2,741 public clonotypes among themselves. Newly diagnosed patients shared fewer, at under 1,000. Persistent disease favored TRBV28, TRBJ1-2 and TRBJ2-5.

Time point in this sample: persistent/refractory GD, antithyroid drugs over 5 years with positive TRAb. Following extraction of RNA from PBMCs, that RNA was used to make the TCR library. This clonotype was observed at least ten times. Antigen: not known. Germline lookup yields CDR1 MDHEN and CDR2 SYDVKM. The germline V and J ends were trimmed by 6 bases and 10 bases, with 19 bases remaining between them. CDR3 length equals 14 residues. HTBI primers from iRepertoire and Arm-PCR of CDR3 regions yielded the TCR beta libraries. One entry per CDR3 protein, called by TCRdb with MiXCR from the multiplex PCR reads. The sample includes 400,000 to 500,000 distinct CDR3 sequences, about a fifth seen only once; the top ten take about 7.8%.

This clonotype was sampled from a female donor with Graves disease. This chain uses TRBV28 with TRBJ2-4, with D perhaps matching TRBD2 (6 bases). Sequenced here: peripheral blood mononuclear cells (PBMCs), sampled when the disease was refractory, from a patient treated with antithyroid drugs. CDR3 nucleotide sequence: TGTGCCAGCAGCCCCCCCGGGAGCCACGCTATTCAGTACTTC. Encoded protein: CASSPPGSHAIQYF.